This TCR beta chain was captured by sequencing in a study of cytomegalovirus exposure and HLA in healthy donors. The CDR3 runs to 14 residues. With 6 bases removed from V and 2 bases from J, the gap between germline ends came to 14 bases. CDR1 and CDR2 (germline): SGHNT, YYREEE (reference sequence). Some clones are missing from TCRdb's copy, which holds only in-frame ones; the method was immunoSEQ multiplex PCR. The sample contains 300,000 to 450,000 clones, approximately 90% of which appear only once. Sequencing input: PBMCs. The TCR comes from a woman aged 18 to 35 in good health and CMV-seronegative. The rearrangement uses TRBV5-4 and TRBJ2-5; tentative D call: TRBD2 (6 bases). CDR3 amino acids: CASNREPGQETQYF. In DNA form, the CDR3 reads TGTGCCAGCAACCGGGAGCCTGGGCAAGAGACCCAGTACTTC.